The rows below give T cell receptor beta chains drawn from one sample of a study of blood T cell repertoires in COVID-19. Clones were sequenced by immunoSEQ multiplex PCR, and TCRdb holds only the in-frame ones, with some missing. The profile shows 300,000 to 400,000 clones, around nine tenths of them singletons. The sequencing sample was made of peripheral blood. These receptors were collected from a woman in her 70s with COVID-19, enrolled during active disease. The CDR3 runs from the conserved cysteine through the conserved F or W. D genes are given only for firm matches. Size values are once, few and many counts, or a class for expanded clones, and some rows have none.

v_call	clone_size	d_call	cdr3_aa
TRBV5-4	-	TRBD1	CASSLIGTGDGSPLHF
TRBV11-2	-	-	CASSKNTGELFF
TRBV7-2	-	-	CASSFWAASETQYF
TRBV9	-	-	CASSVEVGVGGPVF
TRBV12-3/TRBV12-4	-	-	CASSLGTIYEQYF
TRBV5-1	once	-	CASSLVGAHEQYF
TRBV24-1	-	-	CATSEAFGEKLFF
TRBV24-1	-	-	CATSDETELYGYTF
TRBV11-2	-	-	CASSFDRPGEAFF
TRBV5-1	-	-	CASSERAGSNTEAFF
TRBV6-5	few	-	CASTRFKNTEAFF
TRBV30	-	-	CAWTTVNYGYTF
TRBV29-1	-	-	CSGRQNTEAFF
TRBV30	-	-	CAWNQGFSYNSPLHF
TRBV30	-	TRBD1	CAWNRQGLGGYTF
TRBV24-1	-	-	CATSDSLDKHEQYF
TRBV19	-	-	CASSPSLSINYGYTF
TRBV9	-	-	CASSVDGRKGAGELFF
TRBV5-1	-	TRBD1	CASSFGRQGLNTEAFF
TRBV18	-	TRBD2	CASSPFRGGDNEQFF
TRBV7-9	-	-	CASGHRTGDNSPLHF
TRBV7-9	-	-	CASSLGEGNTIYF
TRBV7-9	-	-	CASSFLYGDNEQFF
TRBV7-2	-	-	CASSPQIGLASYEQYF
TRBV5-1	-	-	CASAGQGTQETQYF
TRBV7-9	few	-	CASSLGLQRGNTIYF